Sequencing of this T cell receptor beta chain was carried out in a study of blood T cell repertoires in COVID-19. Whole-study context: There were acute and convalescent COVID-19 samples, and they came from the United States, Italy and Spain. Nucleic acid was either cDNA or gDNA, and it came from T cells, B-cell-depleted T cells, or PBMCs.

Under the authors' procedure: Counts of nucleated cells, estimated from reference gene primer amplification, were obtained. Here immunoSEQ multiplex PCR was the method, and the copy in TCRdb shows in-frame clones only, minus some. That table supplies the V and J calls and clone size; D and trimming were determined from the DNA. Among under 300,000 clones listed, roughly 82% were seen once. The CDR3 runs 16 residues. From germline, CDR1 is MGHRA and CDR2 YSYEKL. Trimming took 0 bases from V and 4 from J; bases not matched to a gene: 7. This clone appeared a single time. The clonotype was recovered from a woman at least 80 years old with active or convalescent COVID-19. The material sequenced was peripheral blood. The chain couples TRBV4-1 to TRBJ2-7; 9 bases are shared with TRBD2. The CDR3 reads CASSQEGTSPIYEQYF. CDR3 sequence (DNA): TGCGCCAGCAGCCAAGAGGGGACTAGCCCTATTTACGAGCAGTACTTC.